This TCR beta chain was recorded in a study of radiotherapy plus CTLA-4 blockade in lung cancer. Study-level background: For 15% to 20% of patients, objective responses occurred, and just over 30% had disease control.

Assay: immunoSEQ multiplex PCR; the TCRdb copy retains only in-frame clones and omits some. The sample includes around 56,000 clones, approximately 80% of them seen just once. Study-wide results and caveats: Reports identified early blood T cell clone dynamics, with interferon-beta, as the best response predictor. Tumor-origin TCR clones grew in blood after radiotherapy plus ipilimumab.

Details on this clone: Its matching antigen is unknown.

Treatment of patients with chemo-refractory metastatic non-small-cell lung cancer consisted of focal radiation plus CTLA-4 blockade with ipilimumab. Germline CDR1 and CDR2: LNHDA and SQIVND (reference sequence). The CDR3 runs to 19 residues. Germline trimming cut 3 bases from V and 5 bases from J; bases unmatched to any gene: 15. This chain uses TRBV19 with TRBJ2-3; 12 bases agree with TRBD2. This TCR derives from a human donor with non-small cell lung cancer who had a complete response to radiotherapy plus ipilimumab. The sample consisted of peripheral blood, taken from a patient treated with radiotherapy plus ipilimumab. In DNA, the CDR3 is TGTGCCAGTAGTATGGGGCTAGCGGGGGGGCTCCGCTCGGGAGATACGCAGTATTTT. It encodes CASSMGLAGGLRSGDTQYF.